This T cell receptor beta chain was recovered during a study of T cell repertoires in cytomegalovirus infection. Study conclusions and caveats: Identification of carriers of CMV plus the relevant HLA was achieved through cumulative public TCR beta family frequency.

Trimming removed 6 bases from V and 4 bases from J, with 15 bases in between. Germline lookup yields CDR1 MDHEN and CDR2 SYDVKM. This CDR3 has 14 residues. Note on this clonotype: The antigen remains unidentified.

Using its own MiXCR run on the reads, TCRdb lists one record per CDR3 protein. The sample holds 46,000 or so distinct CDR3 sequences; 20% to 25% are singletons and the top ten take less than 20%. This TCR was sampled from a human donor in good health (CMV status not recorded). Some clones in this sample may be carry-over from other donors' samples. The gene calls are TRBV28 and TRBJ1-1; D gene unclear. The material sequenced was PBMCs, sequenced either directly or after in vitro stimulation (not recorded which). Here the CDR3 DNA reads TGTGCCAGCAGCGGGAAGAGGTGGAGCACTGAAGCTTTCTTT. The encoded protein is CASSGKRWSTEAFF. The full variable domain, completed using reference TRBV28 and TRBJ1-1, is DVKVTQSSRYLVKRTGEKVFLECVQDMDHENMFWYRQDPGLGLRLIYFSYDVKMKEKGDIPEGYSVSREKKERFSLILESASTNQTSMYLCASSGKRWSTEAFFGQGTRLTVV.